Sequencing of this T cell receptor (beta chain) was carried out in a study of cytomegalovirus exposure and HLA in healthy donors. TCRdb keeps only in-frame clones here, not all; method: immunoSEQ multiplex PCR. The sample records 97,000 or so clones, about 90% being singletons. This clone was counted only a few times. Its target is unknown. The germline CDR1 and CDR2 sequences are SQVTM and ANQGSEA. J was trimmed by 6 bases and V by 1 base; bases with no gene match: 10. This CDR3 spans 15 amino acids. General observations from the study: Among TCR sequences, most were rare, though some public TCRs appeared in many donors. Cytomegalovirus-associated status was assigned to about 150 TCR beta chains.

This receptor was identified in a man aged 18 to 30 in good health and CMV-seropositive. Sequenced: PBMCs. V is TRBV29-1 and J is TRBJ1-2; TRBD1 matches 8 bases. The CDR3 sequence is CSVEGGQGSQDGYTF. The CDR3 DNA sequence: TGCAGCGTTGAAGGAGGACAGGGTAGTCAGGATGGCTACACCTTC.